This TCR beta chain originates from a study of T cells in Graves' hyperthyroidism and ophthalmopathy. RNA transcripts served as the template for amplifying TCR beta CDR3 regions. Initially, a first-round RT-PCR of the TCR CDR3 employed the HTBI primer set. Each CDR3 protein gets one entry after TCRdb re-called the multiplex PCR reads with MiXCR. The sample lists 350,000 to 400,000 distinct CDR3 sequences; 15% to 20% were seen once. CDR1 and CDR2 from the germline V gene are SGHAT and FQNNGV. The CDR3 consists of 13 residues. V lost 7 bases to trimming and J lost 0 bases, with 9 bases between them. This clonotype came up many times.

This TCR was sampled from a woman aged 18-29 years with Graves' hyperthyroidism. The sample was blood. This sequence joins TRBV11-2 and TRBJ1-1; unclear D gene. The CDR3 loop reads CASTATMNTEAFF. The CDR3 coding sequence is TGTGCCAGCACCGCGACCATGAACACTGAAGCTTTCTTT. Complete variable domain (other parts from reference TRBV11-2 and TRBJ1-1): EAGVAQSPRYKIIEKRQSVAFWCNPISGHATLYWYQQILGQGPKLLIQFQNNGVVDDSQLPKDRFSAERLKGVDSTLKIQPAKLEDSAVYLCASTATMNTEAFFGQGTRLTVV.